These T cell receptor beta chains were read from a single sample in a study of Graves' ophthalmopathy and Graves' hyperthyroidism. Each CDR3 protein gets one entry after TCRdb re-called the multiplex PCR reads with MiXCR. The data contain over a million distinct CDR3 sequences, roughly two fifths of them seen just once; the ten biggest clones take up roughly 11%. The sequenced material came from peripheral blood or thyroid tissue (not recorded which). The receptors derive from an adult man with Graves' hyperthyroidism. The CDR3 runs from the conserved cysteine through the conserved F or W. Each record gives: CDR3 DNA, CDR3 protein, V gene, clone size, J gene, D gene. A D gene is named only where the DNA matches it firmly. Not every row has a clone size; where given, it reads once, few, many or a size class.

CDR3 DNA: TGCAGCTCCGCACAAGAGACCCAGTACTTC
CDR3 protein: CSSAQETQYF
V gene: TRBV29-1
clone size: few
J gene: TRBJ2-5
D gene: -

CDR3 DNA: TGTGCCAGCAGCGGGGGGAGGGAGAACACCGGGGAGCTGTTTTTT
CDR3 protein: CASSGGRENTGELFF
V gene: TRBV6-6
clone size: -
J gene: TRBJ2-2
D gene: TRBD2

CDR3 DNA: TGTGCCAGCAGTCCCCTAGACAGGGGCCACCGGCCCCAGCATTTT
CDR3 protein: CASSPLDRGHRPQHF
V gene: TRBV12-3/TRBV12-4
clone size: -
J gene: TRBJ1-5
D gene: TRBD1

CDR3 DNA: TGTGCCAGCTCACCCTTTAGCGGGAACCAAGAGACCCAGTACTTC
CDR3 protein: CASSPFSGNQETQYF
V gene: TRBV25-1
clone size: -
J gene: TRBJ2-5
D gene: TRBD2

CDR3 DNA: TGCAGCGTTGAAGACCGGGGACTCCTCAGGGATGGCTACGAGCAGTACTTC
CDR3 protein: CSVEDRGLLRDGYEQYF
V gene: TRBV29-1
clone size: -
J gene: TRBJ2-7
D gene: -

CDR3 DNA: TGTGCCAGCAGCTTGCCTCCGGGACAGGGGATTCCCGGGGAGCTGTTTTTT
CDR3 protein: CASSLPPGQGIPGELFF
V gene: TRBV5-4
clone size: -
J gene: TRBJ2-2
D gene: TRBD1

CDR3 DNA: TGTGCCAGCAGCAGGGGGGGGGGTACCAATCAGCCCCAGCATTTT
CDR3 protein: CASSRGGGTNQPQHF
V gene: TRBV6-1
clone size: -
J gene: TRBJ1-5
D gene: TRBD1

CDR3 DNA: TGTGCCATCAGTGAGTCGAGGGGGGGCTGGACTGAAGCTTTCTTT
CDR3 protein: CAISESRGGWTEAFF
V gene: TRBV10-3
clone size: once
J gene: TRBJ1-1
D gene: -

CDR3 DNA: TGCGCCAGCAGCTGGGGGTACAGGGGGGATGCCTACGAGCAGTACTTC
CDR3 protein: CASSWGYRGDAYEQYF
V gene: TRBV5-1
clone size: -
J gene: TRBJ2-7
D gene: TRBD1

CDR3 DNA: TGTGCCAGCACCGACACGCAAGAGACCCAGTACTTC
CDR3 protein: CASTDTQETQYF
V gene: TRBV6-2/TRBV6-3
clone size: many
J gene: TRBJ2-5
D gene: -

CDR3 DNA: TGTGCCAGCATTAGTTCCGGGGGTTACGAGCAGTACTTC
CDR3 protein: CASISSGGYEQYF
V gene: TRBV6-5
clone size: few
J gene: TRBJ2-7
D gene: -

CDR3 DNA: TGTGCCACCGGACAGCTCTACGAGCAGTACTTC
CDR3 protein: CATGQLYEQYF
V gene: TRBV19
clone size: many
J gene: TRBJ2-7
D gene: -

CDR3 DNA: TGTGCCAGCAGTCCGCCCACCTTGGATACAATTTACGAGCAGTACTTC
CDR3 protein: CASSPPTLDTIYEQYF
V gene: TRBV12-3/TRBV12-4
clone size: few
J gene: TRBJ2-7
D gene: -

CDR3 DNA: TGTGCCAGCGCGGAAACAGGGGGAATTAACTATGGCTACACCTTC
CDR3 protein: CASAETGGINYGYTF
V gene: TRBV6-6
clone size: few
J gene: TRBJ1-2
D gene: TRBD1

CDR3 DNA: TGTGCCAGCAGACGAGGTCGCGGAGGAGACGAAAAACTGTTTTTT
CDR3 protein: CASRRGRGGDEKLFF
V gene: TRBV19
clone size: many
J gene: TRBJ1-4
D gene: -

CDR3 DNA: TGTGCCAGCAGCCCGGGAGTAAGCTCCTACGAGCAGTACTTC
CDR3 protein: CASSPGVSSYEQYF
V gene: TRBV6-5
clone size: few
J gene: TRBJ2-7
D gene: -

CDR3 DNA: TGTGCCAGCTCCTCCCCGGGGACACCGCGGGAGCAGTACTTC
CDR3 protein: CASSSPGTPREQYF
V gene: TRBV18
clone size: few
J gene: TRBJ2-7
D gene: -

CDR3 DNA: TGCGCCAGCAGCTTGGGTGGCGGGACAGTTTACGAGCAGTACTTC
CDR3 protein: CASSLGGGTVYEQYF
V gene: TRBV5-1
clone size: -
J gene: TRBJ2-7
D gene: -

CDR3 DNA: TGTGCCAGCAGTCGACAGGGAAGGTACTACGAGCAGTACTTC
CDR3 protein: CASSRQGRYYEQYF
V gene: TRBV7-8
clone size: -
J gene: TRBJ2-7
D gene: TRBD1

CDR3 DNA: TGCAGTGCTACAGCAGGGGGTGATGGCTACACCTTC
CDR3 protein: CSATAGGDGYTF
V gene: TRBV20-1
clone size: -
J gene: TRBJ1-2
D gene: TRBD1

CDR3 DNA: TGCATCGTTTCCGGGACAGGGGGGAGGAACACTGAAGCTTTCTTT
CDR3 protein: CIVSGTGGRNTEAFF
V gene: TRBV29-1
clone size: many
J gene: TRBJ1-1
D gene: TRBD1

CDR3 DNA: TGTGCCAGTAGTCGGGAGGGATTCACCGGGGAGCTGTTTTTT
CDR3 protein: CASSREGFTGELFF
V gene: TRBV19
clone size: many
J gene: TRBJ2-2
D gene: TRBD2

CDR3 DNA: TGTGCCAGCTCACTCAACCTCAGGGGTGAGAACACTGAAGCTTTCTTT
CDR3 protein: CASSLNLRGENTEAFF
V gene: TRBV18
clone size: few
J gene: TRBJ1-1
D gene: -

CDR3 DNA: TGCGCCAGCAGCCAAGAAGGGCAGGGGCACTATGGCTACACCTTC
CDR3 protein: CASSQEGQGHYGYTF
V gene: TRBV4-3
clone size: -
J gene: TRBJ1-2
D gene: -

CDR3 DNA: TGTGCCAGCAGCTTGGCCCGTGGGGCTAGCGGGAGGTCGAACACCGGGGAGCTGTTTTTT
CDR3 protein: CASSLARGASGRSNTGELFF
V gene: TRBV5-5
clone size: few
J gene: TRBJ2-2
D gene: TRBD2

CDR3 DNA: TGTGCCACCAACGCCTACCAGGGGGGTCAGCCCCAGCATTTT
CDR3 protein: CATNAYQGGQPQHF
V gene: TRBV15
clone size: few
J gene: TRBJ1-5
D gene: TRBD1

CDR3 DNA: TGTGCCAGCAGTCATCGGGACAGCGAAAACGGCCTCTACGAGCAGTACTTC
CDR3 protein: CASSHRDSENGLYEQYF
V gene: TRBV10-2
clone size: -
J gene: TRBJ2-7
D gene: TRBD1

CDR3 DNA: TGTGCCAGCAGCTTATCAGGCACTGAAGCTTTCTTT
CDR3 protein: CASSLSGTEAFF
V gene: TRBV12-3/TRBV12-4
clone size: many
J gene: TRBJ1-1
D gene: -

CDR3 DNA: TGTGCCAGCAGTTACTCGGGCAGGGGACGGGATCAGGGTTTTGGCTACACCTTC
CDR3 protein: CASSYSGRGRDQGFGYTF
V gene: TRBV6-6
clone size: few
J gene: TRBJ1-2
D gene: -

CDR3 DNA: TGTGCCAGCAGCCAAGGCGTTGTTGGCGGGGAGCTGTTTTTT
CDR3 protein: CASSQGVVGGELFF
V gene: TRBV4-2
clone size: few
J gene: TRBJ2-2
D gene: -

CDR3 DNA: TGTGCCAGCAGCTTATACCGACCGCGTCAACAGACACGCTTGAGCTCTGGAAACACCATATATTTT
CDR3 protein: CASSLYRPRQQTRLSSGNTIYF
V gene: TRBV7-9
clone size: few
J gene: TRBJ1-3
D gene: -

CDR3 DNA: TGCAGTGCTAGAGATGTTGGACTAGCGGGGGTCCATGAGCAGTTCTTC
CDR3 protein: CSARDVGLAGVHEQFF
V gene: TRBV29-1
clone size: once
J gene: TRBJ2-1
D gene: TRBD2